These 22 T cell receptor beta chains share one sample of origin, sequenced in a study of blood T cell repertoires in COVID-19. The protocol was immunoSEQ multiplex PCR, while the TCRdb copy is restricted to in-frame clones and leaves out a portion. The table includes about 90,000 clones, 91% detected once. The specimen was peripheral blood. The receptors originated from a human donor with active COVID-19. The donor label of this sample is uncertain.

The J gene is TRBJ2-3, the V gene TRBV6-5, with 7 bases fitting TRBD2. The germline V gene encodes CDR1 MNHEY and CDR2 SVGAGI. The CDR3 totals 16 residues. Trimming took 1 base from V and 0 from J; bases not matched to a gene: 4. The CDR3 region is CASSYLAGSSTDTQYF. In DNA, the CDR3 is TGTGCCAGCAGTTACTTAGCGGGCTCTAGCACAGATACGCAGTATTTT.

The chain couples TRBV4-3 to TRBJ1-5; D not certain. The CDR3 runs 16 residues. In germline, CDR1 is LGHNA, CDR2 YSLEER. Trimming left V 0 bases short and J 3 bases short, with 12 bases between. CDR3 in DNA: TGCGCCAGCAGCCAAGATTTAGATCACCTCAATCAGCCCCAGCATTTT. As protein: CASSQDLDHLNQPQHF.

The chain joins TRBV2 to TRBJ2-3, with D possibly matching TRBD2 (6 bases). Looked up from germline, CDR1 is SNHLY and CDR2 is FYNNEI. With 6 bases removed from V and 3 bases from J, the gap between germline ends came to 16 bases. The CDR3 contains 15 residues. The CDR3 sequence is CASRGGLIGTDTQYF. The CDR3 DNA sequence: TGTGCCAGCAGGGGGGGACTCATAGGGACAGATACGCAGTATTTT.

This chain connects TRBV4-3 to TRBJ1-3; tentative D call: TRBD1 (6 bases). Germline assignment: CDR1 LGHNA and CDR2 YSLEER. The CDR3 contains 16 residues. V was trimmed by 0 bases and J by 0 bases, leaving 9 bases between them. The CDR3: CASSQDYRASGNTIYF. The CDR3, as DNA: TGCGCCAGCAGCCAAGATTACAGGGCCTCTGGAAACACCATATATTTT.

The genes are TRBV11-2 and TRBJ2-3, with D possibly matching TRBD2 (5 bases). CDR1 is SGHAT, CDR2 FQNNGV, per germline. CDR3 length equals 14 residues. V lost 1 base and J 8 bases, leaving 13 bases between the germline ends. CDR3 amino acids: CASSLAPAAGTQYF. The CDR3 coding sequence is TGTGCCAGCAGCTTAGCCCCCGCCGCGGGTACGCAGTATTTT. The variable domain in full, completed from reference TRBV11-2 and TRBJ2-3, reads EAGVAQSPRYKIIEKRQSVAFWCNPISGHATLYWYQQILGQGPKLLIQFQNNGVVDDSQLPKDRFSAERLKGVDSTLKIQPAKLEDSAVYLCASSLAPAAGTQYFGPGTRLTVL.

The chain employs TRBV29-1 and TRBJ1-1, with 7 bases that match TRBD1. CDR3 size: 17 residues. V was pared by 7 bases and J by 1 base, with 18 bases of the junction left unmatched. Looked up from germline, CDR1 is SQVTM and CDR2 is ANQGSEA. The CDR3 here is CSGLGIREGAANTEAFF. CDR3 DNA sequence: TGCAGCGGCCTTGGTATACGCGAGGGGGCAGCGAACACTGAAGCTTTCTTT.

The chain is built from TRBV24-1 and TRBJ2-6; tentatively, D is TRBD1 (6 bases). Trimming cost V 3 bases and J 4 bases, with 18 bases left between them. Germline lookup yields CDR1 KGHDR and CDR2 SFDVKD. The CDR3 covers 18 residues. CDR3 in DNA: TGTGCCACCAGTGATACCCTGACAGGCCCCTACGGGGCCAACGTCCTGACTTTC. Amino acids: CATSDTLTGPYGANVLTF.

The V call is TRBV5-4, the J call TRBJ2-3; a possible D gene is TRBD2 (6 bases). V was cut by 4 bases and J by 6 bases, with 21 bases left in between. Germline V gene lookup returns CDR1 SGHNT and CDR2 YYREEE (reference sequence). This CDR3 region has 16 residues. The CDR3 DNA sequence: TGTGCCAGCAGCCGGGTCTCGACTAGGAACGCGGATACGCAGTATTTT. Translated, it gives CASSRVSTRNADTQYF.

This chain joins TRBV29-1 and TRBJ1-5, with a weak D call TRBD1 (6 bases). The ends were cut back, 5 bases at V and 4 bases at J, with 15 bases in the middle. The CDR3 totals 14 residues. Germline CDR1 SQVTM, CDR2 ANQGSEA. The CDR3 DNA is TGCAGCGTTTCTGGGGGCCAATTAAATCAGCCCCAGCATTTT. Its protein product is CSVSGGQLNQPQHF.

The chain employs TRBV4-3 and TRBJ1-4, with 9 bases aligning to TRBD1. The length of the CDR3 is 14 residues. The germline gives CDR1 LGHNA, CDR2 YSLEER. The V gene end was trimmed by 0 bases and the J gene end by 16 bases; junction bases not matched to a gene: 9. The CDR3 region has the DNA TGCGCCAGCAGCCAAGACGGGACAGGGTGGGGGCGGTTTTTT. Protein product: CASSQDGTGWGRFF.

V gene TRBV3-1 (or the pseudogene TRBV3-2) combines with J gene TRBJ2-3; D possibly corresponds to TRBD1 (6 bases). CDR3 length equals 15 residues. The germline gives CDR1 LGHDT, CDR2 YNNKEL (reference sequence). The V end was cut by 4 bases, the J end by 3 bases, with 14 bases between. The CDR3 sequence: CASSRQGKGTDTQYF. The CDR3 DNA sequence: TGTGCCAGCAGCCGGCAGGGGAAGGGGACAGATACGCAGTATTTT.

The chain has TRBV7-9 and TRBJ1-2; 8 bases agree with TRBD1. The CDR3 covers 12 residues. CDR1 is SEHNR and CDR2 is FQNEAQ in the germline V gene (reference sequence). V was pared by 6 bases and J by 11 bases, with 8 bases of the junction left unmatched. DNA of the CDR3: TGTGCCAGCAGTGAGTCCGACAGGGGATACACCTTC. It codes for CASSESDRGYTF.

The V and J genes are TRBV10-3 and TRBJ2-3, with D possibly matching TRBD1 (6 bases). Per germline, CDR1 ENHRY and CDR2 SYGVKD. The CDR3 loop spans 14 amino acids. V was shortened by 10 bases and J by 4 bases, with 18 bases between the two germline ends. CDR3 amino acids: CATADNRAADTQYF. DNA for the CDR3: TGTGCCACCGCCGACAACAGGGCCGCAGATACGCAGTATTTT.

The chain has TRBV3-1 (or the pseudogene TRBV3-2) and TRBJ1-2; no firm D call. The CDR3 runs 12 residues. The V end was cut by 6 bases, the J end by 8 bases, with 13 bases between. The germline V gene has CDR1 LGHDT and CDR2 YNNKEL (reference sequence). CDR3 loop: CASRDTPGGYTF. The CDR3 region has the DNA TGTGCCAGCAGAGATACTCCCGGGGGCTACACCTTC.

This sequence joins TRBV5-1 and TRBJ2-2, with 15 nucleotides matching TRBD2. Germline loops: CDR1 SGHRS, CDR2 YFSETQ. J was trimmed by 5 bases and V by 3 bases; bases with no gene match: 5. The CDR3 runs to 17 residues. DNA for the CDR3: TGCGCCAGCAGCTACGGGACTAGCGGGGGGAGTACCGGGGAGCTGTTTTTT. This sequence encodes CASSYGTSGGSTGELFF.

The CDR3 reads CASSSAPRWNTEAFF. The CDR3 region has the DNA TGTGCCAGCAGCTCCGCCCCACGGTGGAACACTGAAGCTTTCTTT. The chain has TRBV6-6 and TRBJ1-1, with D unresolved. V was shortened by 6 bases and J by 1 base, with 15 bases between the two germline ends. This CDR3 region has 15 residues. In germline, CDR1 is MNHNY, CDR2 SVGAGI (reference sequence).

The chain is built from TRBV5-1 and TRBJ2-5; TRBD2 aligns across 8 bases. Germline CDR1 reads SGHRS; CDR2 reads YFSETQ. The CDR3 spans 15 residues. J was trimmed by 9 bases and V by 0 bases; bases with no gene match: 10. The CDR3, as DNA: TGCGCCAGCAGCTTGGCCGACGGGGGGGCCGTGGCCCAGTACTTC. Its protein is CASSLADGGAVAQYF.

The V gene is TRBV7-9, the J gene TRBJ2-7; 8 bases line up with TRBD1. CDR1 and CDR2 (germline): SEHNR, FQNEAQ (reference sequence). This CDR3 has 14 amino acids. J gave up 3 bases and V 5 bases, and 6 bases lay outside the gene matches. The CDR3: CASSIGTGFYEQYF. In DNA, the CDR3 is TGTGCCAGCAGCATCGGGACAGGATTCTACGAGCAGTACTTC.

The rearrangement links TRBV28 to TRBJ1-2; 9 nucleotides align to TRBD1. The CDR3 sequence is 14 residues long. J was trimmed by 8 bases and V by 2 bases; bases with no gene match: 6. Germline assignment: CDR1 MDHEN and CDR2 SYDVKM. For the CDR3, the DNA is TGTGCCAGCAGTTTAGGGGGACAGGGCAGGGGCTACACCTTC. It yields the protein CASSLGGQGRGYTF.

The chain employs TRBV28 and TRBJ2-2; 7 nucleotides align to TRBD1. The ends lost 1 base at V and 1 base at J; junction bases unmatched: 3. The CDR3 has 16 amino acids. The germline V gene has CDR1 MDHEN and CDR2 SYDVKM. The DNA for the CDR3 is TGTGCCAGCAGTTTATTTCCAGGGGGGAACACCGGGGAGCTGTTTTTT. It is translated as CASSLFPGGNTGELFF.

This clone occurred once. This chain uses TRBV5-4 with TRBJ1-2, with TRBD1 matching 9 bases. The germline CDR1 and CDR2 sequences are SGHNT and YYREEE (reference sequence). The CDR3 extends over 14 amino acids. Unmatched junction bases numbered 7, after V lost 4 bases and J lost 6 bases. Here the CDR3 DNA reads TGTGCCAGCAGCGTTGGGACAGGGAGTCATGGCTACACCTTC. Translating it yields CASSVGTGSHGYTF.

The chain recombines TRBV21-1 with TRBJ1-6; the tabulated D call, TRBD1, remains unverified against the DNA. TRBV21-1 is designated a pseudogene. This CDR3 is 16 amino acids long. The CDR3 loop reads CASSKVRGRGNSPLHF. The CDR3 DNA is TGTGCCAGCAGCAAAGTTAGGGGGCGCGGGAATTCACCCCTCCACTTT.